The next 26 T cell receptor beta chains were all read from a single sample in a study of shared clonotypes between healthy human individuals. Produced via immunoSEQ multiplex PCR; TCRdb's table is partial and in-frame only. Of more than 2,000,000 clones in the sample, approximately 94% are singletons; the top ten hold about 0.13%. The sequencing input was naive CD4+ T cells sorted from blood. Regarding subset: CD45RA+ positively selected. The receptors stem from a young man in good health.

The chain joins TRBV30 to TRBJ2-2; D perhaps matches TRBD1 (6 bases). Germline-derived CDR1 and CDR2 are GTSNPN and SVGIG (reference sequence). The CDR3 is made up of 16 amino acids. Deletions cut 0 bases from V and 4 bases from J, with 15 bases between. The CDR3 is CAWSVQGIRRTGELFF. CDR3 nucleotides: TGTGCCTGGAGTGTACAGGGTATAAGACGCACCGGGGAGCTGTTTTTT.

This chain uses TRBV4-3 with TRBJ2-2; D not certain. The CDR3 contains 15 residues. Germline V gene lookup returns CDR1 LGHNA and CDR2 YSLEER. V was pared by 5 bases and J by 2 bases, with 12 bases between. The CDR3 bases are TGCGCCAGCAGCTCAACCAACAGTAACACCGGGGAGCTGTTTTTT. Translated, it gives CASSSTNSNTGELFF.

The V gene is TRBV21-1, the J gene TRBJ1-5. TRBV21-1 is reported as a pseudogene. The CDR3 has 18 amino acids. The CDR3 bases are TGTGCCAGCAGCCCTCGACCCCAAGACGACGGCTCCAATCAGCCCCAGCATTTT. It specifies CASSPRPQDDGSNQPQHF.

V usage is TRBV18 and J usage is TRBJ1-4; D is undetermined. This CDR3 is 12 amino acids long. V was pared by 3 bases and J by 7 bases, with 6 bases between. The germline V gene has CDR1 KGHSH and CDR2 LQKENI. The CDR3 loop reads CASSPRAEKLFF. CDR3 bases: TGTGCCAGCTCACCGCGGGCTGAAAAACTGTTTTTT.

The chain links TRBV6-1 to TRBJ1-2; D remains unclear. Trimming removed 8 bases from V and 4 bases from J, with 8 bases in between. CDR1 and CDR2 (germline): MNHNS, SASEGT. CDR3 length: 11 amino acids. The chain's CDR3 is CASRGPYGYTF. The CDR3 DNA follows: TGTGCCAGCCGCGGACCCTATGGCTACACCTTC.

This chain links TRBV9 with TRBJ2-3, with 8 nucleotides matching TRBD2. The junction had 1 base not matched to a gene; V was cut back by 0 bases and J by 1 base. This CDR3 is 15 amino acids long. Germline V gene lookup returns CDR1 SGDLS and CDR2 YYNGEE. CDR3 loop: CASSVVRGGTDTQYF. The CDR3 region has the DNA TGTGCCAGCAGCGTAGTGCGGGGGGGCACAGATACGCAGTATTTT.

The V and J genes are TRBV5-4 and TRBJ2-1, with a tentative D call TRBD1 (6 bases). The germline CDR1 and CDR2 sequences are SGHNT and YYREEE (reference sequence). V was shortened by 3 bases and J by 5 bases, with 9 bases between the two germline ends. CDR3 length: 13 residues. This chain's CDR3 is CASSSPGDNEQFF. CDR3 in DNA: TGTGCCAGCAGCTCCCCAGGGGACAATGAGCAGTTCTTC.

A remark on this clone: Other nucleotide sequences in the sample specify the same CDR3. CDR3 loop: CASSLRDSNSPLHF. The CDR3 DNA reads TGCGCCAGCAGCCTCCGGGACAGTAATTCACCCCTCCACTTT. V usage is TRBV5-1 and J usage is TRBJ1-6; 7 positions agree with TRBD1. The CDR3 extends over 14 amino acids. Trimming removed 4 bases from V and 6 bases from J; junction bases left unmatched: 4. CDR1 is SGHRS and CDR2 is YFSETQ in the germline V gene.

The V and J genes are TRBV5-8 and TRBJ1-2, with a weak D call TRBD1 (6 bases). Germline V lookup: CDR1 SGHTS, CDR2 YDEGEE. Trimming removed 4 bases from V and 4 bases from J, with 17 bases in between. The CDR3 contains 15 residues. CDR3 region: CASSLTGASVYGYTF. CDR3 DNA: TGTGCCAGCAGCCTCACGGGGGCCAGCGTCTATGGCTACACCTTC.

The gene calls are TRBV29-1 and TRBJ2-1, with a tentative D call TRBD2 (5 bases). The CDR3 length is 14 residues. The V gene lost 2 bases and the J gene lost 5 bases, with 13 bases spanning the gap. Per the germline V gene, CDR1 is SQVTM and CDR2 is ANQGSEA. CDR3 DNA: TGCAGCGTTGAATCCCCGGGGTTCCACAATGAGCAGTTCTTC. Amino acid sequence: CSVESPGFHNEQFF.

The rearrangement links TRBV5-1 to TRBJ2-7, with a possible D match to TRBD2 (5 bases). CDR3 size: 15 residues. V lost 6 bases and J lost 6, with 22 bases in between. Germline loops: CDR1 SGHRS, CDR2 YFSETQ. CDR3 sequence (DNA): TGCGCCAGCACCTTCATGCCCCTAGACGGAGGCGAGCAGTACTTC. Translating gives CASTFMPLDGGEQYF.

This sequence joins TRBV5-4 and TRBJ2-1; TRBD2 matches 10 bases. The V and J ends lost 4 bases and 7 bases, in that order; junction bases with no gene match: 8. The CDR3 has 15 amino acids. The germline V gene encodes CDR1 SGHNT and CDR2 YYREEE (reference sequence). The CDR3 nucleotides are TGTGCCAGCAGCAATTTAGCGGGGGGCCGGAATGAGCAGTTCTTC. This encodes CASSNLAGGRNEQFF.

This clone has just one count. Written as DNA, the CDR3 is TGTGCCAGCAGCTCACGCGAAGGCGGGAGGGCCTCGGGTAATGAGCAGTTCTTC. Residues: CASSSREGGRASGNEQFF. The chain has TRBV7-9 and TRBJ2-1; 9 bases align to TRBD2. With V trimmed by 4 bases and J by 7 bases, 17 bases remained unmatched. CDR1 SEHNR and CDR2 FQNEAQ come from the germline V gene (reference sequence). The CDR3 has 18 amino acids.

The CDR3 here is CASSVMGTSGTRGEQYF. The CDR3 nucleotides are TGTGCCAGCAGCGTAATGGGGACTAGCGGAACACGGGGCGAGCAGTACTTC. The chain couples TRBV9 to TRBJ2-7; TRBD2 matches at 11 bases. CDR3 size: 17 residues. Losses at the gene ends were 1 base for V and 6 bases for J; bases not matched to a gene: 12. The germline gives CDR1 SGDLS, CDR2 YYNGEE.

CDR3 protein: CASSTTGTGGSGANVLTF. The CDR3 DNA is TGTGCCAGCAGTACCACCGGGACAGGGGGTTCTGGGGCCAACGTCCTGACTTTC. The chain joins TRBV27 to TRBJ2-6; 11 nucleotides agree with TRBD1. V gave up 5 bases and J gave up 1 base; unmatched junction bases: 7. Germline assignment: CDR1 MNHEY and CDR2 SMNVEV (reference sequence). The CDR3 is made up of 18 amino acids. Together with reference TRBV27 and TRBJ2-6, the CDR3 gives the full variable domain: EAQVTQNPRYLITVTGKKLTVTCSQNMNHEYMSWYRQDPGLGLRQIYYSMNVEVTDKGDVPEGYKVSRKEKRNFPLILESPSPNQTSLYFCASSTTGTGGSGANVLTFGAGSRLTVL.

This clone was picked up a small number of times. The J gene is TRBJ1-5, the V gene TRBV19; no definite D call. This CDR3 is built from 12 residues. The germline V gene encodes CDR1 LNHDA and CDR2 SQIVND (reference sequence). V was pared by 10 bases and J by 6 bases, with 13 bases between. The CDR3 is CATSGESQPQHF. The CDR3 bases are TGTGCCACCTCGGGAGAAAGTCAGCCCCAGCATTTT.

The J gene is TRBJ1-4, the V gene TRBV5-4; 7 nucleotides align to TRBD1. The CDR3 totals 16 residues. Germline assignment: CDR1 SGHNT and CDR2 YYREEE (reference sequence). V was clipped by 3 bases and J by 7 bases; unmatched bases: 12. CDR3 nucleotide sequence: TGTGCCAGCAGCTCGGAGGGTCGAGGGGGCGGTGAAAAACTGTTTTTT. Its protein product is CASSSEGRGGGEKLFF.

The chain carries TRBV9 and TRBJ1-1; D call uncertain. The CDR3 has 15 amino acids. The germline V gene encodes CDR1 SGDLS and CDR2 YYNGEE. V dropped 0 bases and J dropped 1 base, with 10 bases sitting between them. CDR3 DNA sequence: TGTGCCAGCAGCGTAGTCCCTGCGGAGAACACTGAAGCTTTCTTT. Encoded protein: CASSVVPAENTEAFF.

The gene calls are TRBV28 and TRBJ1-5, with D uncertain. Trimming cost V 9 bases and J 0 bases, with 12 bases left between them. The CDR3 runs 14 residues. Germline V gene lookup returns CDR1 MDHEN and CDR2 SYDVKM. The CDR3 loop is CASNEGGSNQPQHF. CDR3 coding DNA: TGTGCCAGTAACGAGGGAGGTAGCAATCAGCCCCAGCATTTT. Complete variable domain (other parts from reference TRBV28 and TRBJ1-5): DVKVTQSSRYLVKRTGEKVFLECVQDMDHENMFWYRQDPGLGLRLIYFSYDVKMKEKGDIPEGYSVSREKKERFSLILESASTNQTSMYLCASNEGGSNQPQHFGDGTRLSIL.

V is TRBV5-6 and J is TRBJ2-2; 11 positions match TRBD2. Per the germline V gene, CDR1 is SGHDT and CDR2 is YYEEEE. The length of the CDR3 is 15 residues. V lost 5 bases to trimming and J lost 8 bases; unmatched junction nucleotides: 8. CDR3 in DNA: TGTGCCAGCAGGCTAGCGGGAGGTTTAACGGGGGAGCTGTTTTTT. This encodes CASRLAGGLTGELFF.

This clone showed up just once. V gene TRBV5-6 combines with J gene TRBJ2-5; the match to TRBD2 covers 8 bases. This CDR3 has 16 amino acids. Germline loops: CDR1 SGHDT, CDR2 YYEEEE. Trimming took 4 bases from V and 7 from J; bases not matched to a gene: 15. CDR3: CASSPDPSGSGGTQYF. CDR3 coding DNA: TGTGCCAGCAGCCCGGACCCTAGCGGGTCCGGAGGGACCCAGTACTTC.

The chain uses TRBV9 and TRBJ2-5, with D uncertain. CDR1 is SGDLS, CDR2 YYNGEE, per germline. This CDR3 region has 16 residues. Trimming cost V 2 bases and J 1 base, with 15 bases left between them. CDR3 amino acids: CASSVGTVPIQETQYF. The CDR3 nucleotides read TGTGCCAGCAGCGTGGGTACAGTCCCCATCCAAGAGACCCAGTACTTC.

With respect to this clone: This CDR3 is also generated by other DNA sequences in the sample. This chain links TRBV18 with TRBJ2-2; a weak D match, TRBD2 (5 bases). The CDR3 covers 13 residues. Germline loops: CDR1 KGHSH, CDR2 LQKENI. V was cut by 3 bases and J by 3 bases, with 5 bases left in between. CDR3 residues: CASSPRDTGELFF. In nucleotides, the CDR3 is TGTGCCAGCTCACCGCGGGACACCGGGGAGCTGTTTTTT. The variable domain in full, completed from reference TRBV18 and TRBJ2-2, reads NAGVMQNPRHLVRRRGQEARLRCSPMKGHSHVYWYRQLPEEGLKFMVYLQKENIIDESGMPKERFSAEFPKEGPSILRIQQVVRGDSAAYFCASSPRDTGELFFGEGSRLTVL.

This chain links TRBV6-5 with TRBJ2-5, with no clear D. The assigned J gene may be wrong: the sequence end matches TRBJ2-7 better. In germline, CDR1 is MNHEY, CDR2 SVGAGI. CDR3 length equals 15 residues. The DNA of the CDR3 is TGTGCCAGCAGTTACGGGTGGAAGAGCTCCTACGAGCAGTACTTC. It codes for CASSYGWKSSYEQYF.

The chain uses TRBV5-5 and TRBJ1-6; D might be TRBD1 (5 bases). Germline values: CDR1 SGHKS, CDR2 YYEKEE (reference sequence). Between the trimmed V and J ends, which lost 6 bases and 7 bases, there was a span of 20 bases. The CDR3 totals 16 residues. CDR3 residues: CASTPNPTDNNSPLHF. DNA for the CDR3: TGTGCCAGCACACCAAACCCGACAGATAACAATTCACCCCTCCACTTT.

The chain is built from TRBV7-3 and TRBJ1-1, with no clear D. This CDR3 contains 13 residues. V lost 2 bases, J lost 1 base, and 5 bases lay in between. CDR1 and CDR2 from the germline V gene are SGHTA and FQGTGA. CDR3 region: CASSLLGNTEAFF. The CDR3 nucleotides read TGTGCCAGCAGCTTACTCGGGAACACTGAAGCTTTCTTT.